This TCR beta chain was sequenced for a study of shared clonotypes between healthy human individuals. Study-level background: Participating donors consisted of two women and a few men aged 18 to 49.

In CD8 memory, CD45RO+ cells were put together with CCR7-negative CD45RA+ TemRA cells. It was 150 to 250 ng DNA, some 30,000 T cell genomes, that sorted-subset replicate PCRs used. Only in-frame clones appear in the TCRdb table, and some are missing; sequencing was by immunoSEQ multiplex PCR. The sample holds 600,000 to 750,000 clones; 80% to 95% are singletons and the top ten take about a third. V lost 10 bases, J lost 4 bases, and 16 bases lay in between. Germline-derived CDR1 and CDR2 are SNHLY and FYNNEI. This CDR3 region has 13 residues. Material: memory CD8+ T cells from PBMCs. Documented subset: CD45RO+ cells pooled with CCR7-negative TemRA cells. This TCR was sampled from a man aged 18 to 30 in good health. Some clones in this sample may be carry-over from other donors' samples. The rearrangement uses TRBV2 and TRBJ1-2; weak D call: TRBD1 (5 bases). The CDR3 nucleotides read TGTGCCAACTCCGGGACGGTCTTCTATGGCTACACCTTC. Translation: CANSGTVFYGYTF.